This TCR beta chain originates from a study of CD8 T cells in ankylosing spondylitis. Using quantitative 5'-RACE with molecular barcodes, the authors made TCR beta libraries. TCRdb called the 5' RACE reads again in MiXCR, with one record for every CDR3 protein. This table has just over 300,000 distinct CDR3 sequences, around 21% appearing once. Germline values: CDR1 SGHTA, CDR2 FQGNSA. With 5 bases clipped from V and 8 bases from J, the junction kept 9 bases outside the gene matches. This CDR3 is built from 16 residues. The study's findings and limits: One TCR beta motif, made up of about 8 highly homologous variants, appeared characteristic of ankylosing spondylitis blood. Clones linked to disease were reported to show significant enrichment in matched ankylosing spondylitis synovial fluid. A CD8+ phenotype characterized the disease-linked clones, which were relatively rare in peripheral blood.

This clonotype was seen just once. The target antigen is unknown. The source is a female donor with ankylosing spondylitis or in good health (not recorded which). The sequenced sample consisted of blood, either unsorted or a sorted T cell fraction (not recorded which). This sequence joins TRBV7-2 and TRBJ2-1, with 13 bases fitting TRBD2. Here the CDR3 reads CASSPRTSGSLYEQFF. For the CDR3, the DNA is TGTGCCAGCAGCCCCCGGACTAGCGGGAGTCTTTATGAGCAGTTCTTC.